The 9 T cell receptor beta chains listed next were all sequenced from one sample in a study of vaccination effects on CD4 cells after COVID-19 (dated by TCRdb to between 2022 and 2023). The ViraFEST assay stimulated PBMC with viral peptide pools and then used TCR sequencing to identify antigen-specific CD4+ T cell clonotypes by expansion. After approximately 11 days of culture, CD4+ T cells were isolated with the EasySep CD4+ T cell isolation kit. Each participant got two doses of an mRNA SARS-CoV-2 vaccine, either BNT162b2 or mRNA-1273. Libraries were built with the immunoSEQ multiplex PCR assay. TCRdb holds this immuneACCESS table with in-frame rearrangements only. Some clones are missing; in checked studies, unresolved V genes explain under half, and the rest has no known cause. For this sample the table gives about 64,000 clones, of which around 78% were detected only once. 2% of the sample lies in the top ten.

Their antigens remain unidentified. The sample here was CD4+ T cells from PBMCs cultured with HCoV-OC43 spike peptides, taken after COVID-19 vaccination. The sample's cell subset or site label, in plain terms: HCoV-OC43 spike overlapping peptide pool stimulation. The origin of the receptors is a human donor who received a COVID-19 vaccine.

The chain joins TRBV5-1 to TRBJ1-1, with a possible D match to TRBD1 (6 bases). This CDR3 contains 15 residues. Looked up from germline, CDR1 is SGHRS and CDR2 is YFSETQ. Deletions cut 4 bases from V and 3 bases from J, with 16 bases between. CDR3 nucleotide sequence: TGCGCCAGCAGCCTCGGCAAGGGGGAGTACACTGAAGCTTTCTTT. It is translated as CASSLGKGEYTEAFF.

J is TRBJ2-7 and V is TRBV11-3; D might be TRBD1 (6 bases). The V end lost 5 bases, the J end lost 1 base, and 18 bases lay between the germline ends. Per germline, CDR1 SGHNT and CDR2 YENEEA. There are 16 residues in the CDR3. DNA of the CDR3: TGTGCCAGCAGCAAGGGCGGACAGCGTGTATCCTACGAGCAGTACGTC. It translates to CASSKGGQRVSYEQYV.

V and J are TRBV4-2 and TRBJ1-6, with 8 bases fitting TRBD1. Germline V gives CDR1 LGHNA, CDR2 YNFKEQ. This CDR3 has 18 amino acids. After removal of 2 bases from V and 1 base from J, the junction contained 7 bases not matched to a gene. Written as DNA, the CDR3 is TGTGCCAGCAGCCAATCGGTGGACAGGGTATCCTATAATTCACCCCTCCACTTT. It codes for CASSQSVDRVSYNSPLHF.

The chain links TRBV18 to TRBJ1-2; D unresolved. From germline, CDR1 is KGHSH and CDR2 LQKENI. V was pared by 4 bases and J by 1 base, with 19 bases between. This CDR3 region has 17 residues. The CDR3, as DNA: TGTGCCAGCTCACGGTTCGGGCCTGGGGATAATAACTATGGCTACACCTTC. Encoded protein: CASSRFGPGDNNYGYTF.

V is TRBV5-1 and J is TRBJ1-4, with D maybe TRBD1 (5 bases). Germline CDR1 is SGHRS and CDR2 is YFSETQ. The V gene lost 0 bases and the J gene lost 6 bases, with 9 bases spanning the gap. This CDR3 has 14 residues. The CDR3 loop reads CASSLGQGHEKLFF. DNA for the CDR3: TGCGCCAGCAGCTTGGGGCAGGGCCATGAAAAACTGTTTTTT.

The chain combines TRBV25-1 with TRBJ1-1, with D hard to call. The ends were cut back, 4 bases at V and 2 bases at J, with 5 bases in the middle. There are 12 residues in the CDR3. Germline V lookup: CDR1 MGHDK, CDR2 SYGVNS. The CDR3 loop reads CASSGQNTEAFF. The CDR3 region has the DNA TGTGCCAGCAGTGGTCAAAACACTGAAGCTTTCTTT.

J is TRBJ2-5 and V is TRBV15, with no clear D. V lost 4 bases, J lost 2 bases, and 11 bases lay in between. The germline gives CDR1 LNHNV, CDR2 YYDKDF (reference sequence). CDR3 size: 14 residues. In DNA form, the CDR3 reads TGTGCCACCAGCATCCGAATGGGGCAAGAGACCCAGTACTTC. It codes for CATSIRMGQETQYF.

The chain is built from TRBV6-6 and TRBJ1-3; D is unresolved. The ends were cut back, 5 bases at V and 0 bases at J, with 8 bases in the middle. Germline CDR1 and CDR2: MNHNY and SVGAGI (reference sequence). CDR3 size: 14 residues. The CDR3 loop is CASSPGSSGNTIYF. The CDR3 bases are TGTGCCAGCAGTCCGGGGTCCTCTGGAAACACCATATATTTT.

V gene TRBV7-3 combines with J gene TRBJ2-1; D gene uncertain. Germline CDR1 and CDR2: SGHTA and FQGTGA. The ends were cut back, 5 bases at V and 10 bases at J, with 15 bases in the middle. The CDR3 contains 13 residues. The CDR3 here is CASSPANVAEQFF. The CDR3 nucleotides read TGTGCCAGCAGCCCCGCCAACGTGGCAGAGCAGTTCTTC.